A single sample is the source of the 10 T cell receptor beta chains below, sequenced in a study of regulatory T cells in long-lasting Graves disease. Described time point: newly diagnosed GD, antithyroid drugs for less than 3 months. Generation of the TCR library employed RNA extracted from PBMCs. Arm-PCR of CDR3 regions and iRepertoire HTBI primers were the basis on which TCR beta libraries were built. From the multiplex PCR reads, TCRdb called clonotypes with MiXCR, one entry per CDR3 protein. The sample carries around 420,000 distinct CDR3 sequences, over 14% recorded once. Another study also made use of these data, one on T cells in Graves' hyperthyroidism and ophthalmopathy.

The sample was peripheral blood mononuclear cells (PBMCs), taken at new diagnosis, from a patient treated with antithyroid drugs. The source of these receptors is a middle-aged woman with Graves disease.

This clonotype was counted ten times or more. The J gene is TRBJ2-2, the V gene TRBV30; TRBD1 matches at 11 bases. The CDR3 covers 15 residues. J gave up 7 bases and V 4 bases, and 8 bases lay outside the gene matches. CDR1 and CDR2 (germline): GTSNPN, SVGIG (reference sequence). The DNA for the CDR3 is TGTGCCTGGAAGATGGGACAGGGGGAAGTCGGGGAGCTGTTTTTT. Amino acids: CAWKMGQGEVGELFF.

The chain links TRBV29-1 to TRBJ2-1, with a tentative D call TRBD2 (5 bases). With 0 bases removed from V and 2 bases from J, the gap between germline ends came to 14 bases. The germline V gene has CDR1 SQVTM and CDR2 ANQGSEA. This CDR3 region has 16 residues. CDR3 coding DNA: TGCAGCGTTGAAGATCTAGCCCGGGAAGCCTACAATGAGCAGTTCTTC. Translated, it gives CSVEDLAREAYNEQFF.

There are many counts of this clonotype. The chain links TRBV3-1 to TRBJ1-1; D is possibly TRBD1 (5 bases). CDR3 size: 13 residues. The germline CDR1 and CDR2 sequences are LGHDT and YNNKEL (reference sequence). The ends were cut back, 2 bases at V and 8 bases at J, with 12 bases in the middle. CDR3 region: CASSQFQRTEAFF. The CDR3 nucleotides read TGTGCCAGCAGCCAATTTCAACGGACAGAAGCTTTCTTT.

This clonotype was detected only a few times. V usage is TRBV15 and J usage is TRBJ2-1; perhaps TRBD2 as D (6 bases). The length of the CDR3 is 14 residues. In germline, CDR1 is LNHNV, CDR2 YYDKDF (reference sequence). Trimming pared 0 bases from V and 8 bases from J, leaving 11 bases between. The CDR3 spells CATSRDLREDEQFF. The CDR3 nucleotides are TGTGCCACCAGCAGAGATCTGAGGGAGGATGAGCAGTTCTTC.

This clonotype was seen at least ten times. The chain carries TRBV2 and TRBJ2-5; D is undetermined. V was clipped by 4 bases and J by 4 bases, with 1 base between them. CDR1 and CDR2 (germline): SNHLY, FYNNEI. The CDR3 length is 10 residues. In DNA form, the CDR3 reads TGTGCCAGCAGTGTAGAGACCCAGTACTTC. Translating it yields CASSVETQYF.

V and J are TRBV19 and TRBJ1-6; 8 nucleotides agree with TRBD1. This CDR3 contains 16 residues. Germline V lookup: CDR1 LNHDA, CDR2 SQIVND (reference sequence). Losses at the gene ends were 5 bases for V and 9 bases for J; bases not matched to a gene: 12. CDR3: CASSPRQGLITSPLHF. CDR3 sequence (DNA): TGTGCCAGTAGTCCTCGACAGGGGCTCATTACTTCACCCCTCCACTTT.

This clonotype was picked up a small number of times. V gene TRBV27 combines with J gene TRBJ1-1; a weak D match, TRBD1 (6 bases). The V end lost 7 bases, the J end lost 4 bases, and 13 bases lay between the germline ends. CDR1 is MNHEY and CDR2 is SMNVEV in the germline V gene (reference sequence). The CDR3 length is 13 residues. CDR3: CASIPQGGTEAFF. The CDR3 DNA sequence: TGTGCCAGCATTCCACAGGGAGGCACTGAAGCTTTCTTT.

CDR3 protein: CASSLRLAGPTYEQYF. CDR3 nucleotide sequence: TGTGCCAGCAGCTTAAGACTAGCGGGCCCAACCTACGAGCAGTACTTC. The chain has TRBV12-3 or TRBV12-4 and TRBJ2-7, with 10 bases that match TRBD2. CDR3 length: 16 residues. The V gene end was trimmed by 6 bases and the J gene end by 2 bases; junction bases not matched to a gene: 10.

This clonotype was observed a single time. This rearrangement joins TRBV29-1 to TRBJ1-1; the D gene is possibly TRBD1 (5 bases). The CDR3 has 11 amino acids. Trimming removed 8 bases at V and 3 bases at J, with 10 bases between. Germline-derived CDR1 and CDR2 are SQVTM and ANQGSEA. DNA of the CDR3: TGCAGCACCCTGGGGGACACTGAAGCTTTCTTT. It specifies CSTLGDTEAFF.

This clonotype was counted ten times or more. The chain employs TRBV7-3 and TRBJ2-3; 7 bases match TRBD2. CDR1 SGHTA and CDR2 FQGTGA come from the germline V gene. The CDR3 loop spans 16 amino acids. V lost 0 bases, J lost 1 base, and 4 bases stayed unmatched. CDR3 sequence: CASSLTAGEGTDTQYF. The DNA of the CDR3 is TGTGCCAGCAGCTTAACGGCGGGGGAGGGCACAGATACGCAGTATTTT.